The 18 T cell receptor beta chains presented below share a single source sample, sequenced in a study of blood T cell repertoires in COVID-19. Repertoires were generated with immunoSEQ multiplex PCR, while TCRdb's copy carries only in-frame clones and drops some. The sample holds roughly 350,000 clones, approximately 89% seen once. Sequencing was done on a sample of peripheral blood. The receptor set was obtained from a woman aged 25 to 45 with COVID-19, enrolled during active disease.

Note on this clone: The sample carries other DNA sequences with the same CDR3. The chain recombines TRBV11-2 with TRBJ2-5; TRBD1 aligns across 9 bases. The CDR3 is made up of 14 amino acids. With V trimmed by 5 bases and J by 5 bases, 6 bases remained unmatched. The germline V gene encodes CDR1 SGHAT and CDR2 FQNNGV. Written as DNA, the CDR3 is TGTGCCAGCAGCCCTACAGGGGGCTGGGAGACCCAGTACTTC. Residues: CASSPTGGWETQYF.

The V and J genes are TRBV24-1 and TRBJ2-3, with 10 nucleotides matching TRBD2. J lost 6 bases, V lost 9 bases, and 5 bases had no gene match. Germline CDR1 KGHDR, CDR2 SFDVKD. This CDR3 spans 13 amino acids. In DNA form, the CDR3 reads TGTGCCACCCGGACTAGCGGAGTGGATACGCAGTATTTT. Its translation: CATRTSGVDTQYF.

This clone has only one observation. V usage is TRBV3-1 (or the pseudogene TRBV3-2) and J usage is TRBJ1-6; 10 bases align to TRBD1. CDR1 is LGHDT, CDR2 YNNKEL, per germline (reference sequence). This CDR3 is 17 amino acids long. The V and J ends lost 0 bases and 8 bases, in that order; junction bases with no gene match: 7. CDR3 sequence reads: CASSQDRQGAFYSPLHF. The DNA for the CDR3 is TGTGCCAGCAGCCAAGATCGACAGGGGGCTTTCTATTCACCCCTCCACTTT.

Here the CDR3 reads CASSFLIDEQYF. In DNA, the CDR3 is TGTGCCAGCAGTTTCCTTATAGACGAGCAGTACTTC. The gene calls are TRBV28 and TRBJ2-7, with D unresolved. CDR1 is MDHEN, CDR2 SYDVKM, per germline. The CDR3 loop spans 12 amino acids. Trimming removed 3 bases at V and 5 bases at J, with 8 bases between.

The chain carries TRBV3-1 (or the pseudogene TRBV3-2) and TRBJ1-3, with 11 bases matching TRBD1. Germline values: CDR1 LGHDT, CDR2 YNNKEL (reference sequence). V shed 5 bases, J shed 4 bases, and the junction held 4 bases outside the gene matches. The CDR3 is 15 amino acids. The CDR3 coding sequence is TGTGCCAGCAGCGCGGGACAGGGGGGAGGAAACACCATATATTTT. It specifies CASSAGQGGGNTIYF.

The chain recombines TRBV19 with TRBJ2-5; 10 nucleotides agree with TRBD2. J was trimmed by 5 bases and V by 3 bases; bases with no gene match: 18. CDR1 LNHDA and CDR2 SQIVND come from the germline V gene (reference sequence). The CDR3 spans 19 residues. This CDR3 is CASSMSPTSGTDRGETQYF. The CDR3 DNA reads TGTGCCAGTAGTATGAGTCCTACTAGCGGGACAGACCGAGGGGAGACCCAGTACTTC.

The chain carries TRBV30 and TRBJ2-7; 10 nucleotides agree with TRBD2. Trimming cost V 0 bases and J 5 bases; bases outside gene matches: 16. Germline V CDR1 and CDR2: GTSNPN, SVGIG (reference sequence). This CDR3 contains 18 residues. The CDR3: CAWSVLGSRLAGGHEQYF. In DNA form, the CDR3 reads TGTGCCTGGAGTGTACTGGGGTCACGACTAGCGGGCGGCCACGAGCAGTACTTC.

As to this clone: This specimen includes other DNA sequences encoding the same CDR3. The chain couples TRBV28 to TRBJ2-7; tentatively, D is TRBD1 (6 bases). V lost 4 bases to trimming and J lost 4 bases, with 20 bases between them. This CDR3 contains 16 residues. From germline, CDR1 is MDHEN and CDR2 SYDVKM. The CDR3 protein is CASSSPRTGFNYEQYF. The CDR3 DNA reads TGTGCCAGCAGTTCCCCACGAACAGGGTTTAATTACGAGCAGTACTTC.

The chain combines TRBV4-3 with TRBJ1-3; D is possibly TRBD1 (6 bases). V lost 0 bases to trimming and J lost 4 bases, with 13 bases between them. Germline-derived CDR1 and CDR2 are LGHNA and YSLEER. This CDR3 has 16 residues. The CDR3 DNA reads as TGCGCCAGCAGCCAAGATCGCGGGGGCAGCGGAAACACCATATATTTT. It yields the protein CASSQDRGGSGNTIYF.

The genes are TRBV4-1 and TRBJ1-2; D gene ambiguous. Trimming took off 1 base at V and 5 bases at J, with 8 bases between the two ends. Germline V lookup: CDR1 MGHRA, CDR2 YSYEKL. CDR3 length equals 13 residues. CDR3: CASSQGGGYGYTF. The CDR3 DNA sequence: TGCGCCAGCAGCCAAGGCGGAGGGTATGGCTACACCTTC.

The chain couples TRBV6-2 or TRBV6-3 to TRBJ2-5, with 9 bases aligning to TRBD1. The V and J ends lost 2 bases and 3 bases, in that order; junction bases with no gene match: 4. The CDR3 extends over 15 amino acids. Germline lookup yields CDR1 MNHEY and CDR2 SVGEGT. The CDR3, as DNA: TGTGCCAGCAGTTACAGTGGGACAGGGAAAGAGACCCAGTACTTC. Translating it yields CASSYSGTGKETQYF.

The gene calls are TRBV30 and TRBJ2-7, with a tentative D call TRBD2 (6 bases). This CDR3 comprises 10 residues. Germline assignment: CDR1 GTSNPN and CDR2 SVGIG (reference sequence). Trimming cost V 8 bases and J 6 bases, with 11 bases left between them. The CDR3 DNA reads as TGTGCCGGAGGGGATGGCGAGCAGTACTTC. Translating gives CAGGDGEQYF.

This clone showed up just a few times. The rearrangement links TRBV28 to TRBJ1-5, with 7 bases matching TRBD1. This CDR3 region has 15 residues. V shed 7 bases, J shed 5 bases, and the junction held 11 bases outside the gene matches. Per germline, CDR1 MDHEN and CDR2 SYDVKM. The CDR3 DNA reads TGTGCCAGCACCTCAGTCGGGACAGAGGATCAGCCCCAGCATTTT. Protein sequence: CASTSVGTEDQPQHF.

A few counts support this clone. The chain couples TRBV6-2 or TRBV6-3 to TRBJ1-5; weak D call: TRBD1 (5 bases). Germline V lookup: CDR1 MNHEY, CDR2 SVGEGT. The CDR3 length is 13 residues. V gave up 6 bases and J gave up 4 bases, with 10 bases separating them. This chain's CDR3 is CASSPRGNQPQHF. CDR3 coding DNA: TGTGCCAGCAGCCCCCGGGGGAATCAGCCCCAGCATTTT.

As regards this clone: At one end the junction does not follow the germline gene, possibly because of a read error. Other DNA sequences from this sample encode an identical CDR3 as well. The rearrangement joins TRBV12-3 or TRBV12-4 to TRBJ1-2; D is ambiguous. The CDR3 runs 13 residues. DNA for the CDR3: TGTGCCAGCAGTTTGTACAGTACCTATGGCTACACTTTC. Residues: CASSLYSTYGYTF.

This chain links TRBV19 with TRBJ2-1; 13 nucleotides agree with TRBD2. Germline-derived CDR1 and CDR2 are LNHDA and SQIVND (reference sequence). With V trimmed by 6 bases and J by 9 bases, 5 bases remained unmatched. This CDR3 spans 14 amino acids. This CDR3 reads CASSHGTSGIEQFF. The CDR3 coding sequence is TGTGCCAGTAGCCACGGGACTAGCGGGATTGAGCAGTTCTTC.

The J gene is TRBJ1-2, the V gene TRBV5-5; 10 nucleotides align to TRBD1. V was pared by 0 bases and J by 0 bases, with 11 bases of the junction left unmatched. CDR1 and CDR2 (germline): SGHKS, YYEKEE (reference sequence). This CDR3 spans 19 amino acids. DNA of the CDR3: TGTGCCAGCAGCTTGGGTCTACCCGGGACAGGGGACCCTAACTATGGCTACACCTTC. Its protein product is CASSLGLPGTGDPNYGYTF.

CDR3 in amino acids: CATSDGPSTKNIQYF. The CDR3 DNA sequence: TGTGCCACCAGTGATGGGCCCTCGACCAAAAACATTCAGTACTTC. This chain joins TRBV24-1 and TRBJ2-4; D not resolved. V dropped 3 bases and J dropped 2 bases, with 10 bases sitting between them. Germline lookup yields CDR1 KGHDR and CDR2 SFDVKD. The CDR3 has 15 amino acids.